This T cell receptor (beta chain) derives from a study of T-cell memory formation after mild COVID-19 (dated by TCRdb to about 2021). Context from the whole study: TCR sequence clusters from the two donors were found to be largely donor specific. The cohort was made up of two young adult volunteers, one female and one male, who were previously healthy. In a couple of donors, T-cell clones that expanded and contracted after mild COVID-19 were tracked by sequencing TCRalpha and TCRbeta repertoires over time.

Ficoll-Paque density gradient centrifugation was the method used to isolate PBMCs. Points the paper makes about the study in general: Balanced CD4/CD8 phenotypes were observed for clones contracting from day 15 to 85, whereas a bias towards CD4+ was observed for a second wave of clones expanding from day 15 to 37. Contracting CD4+ clones appeared mostly in the CM and EM memory subsets, whereas CD8+ clones were enriched in EMRA. Whether the second-wave clones peaking on day 37 were SARS-CoV-2 specific was not confirmed. Only a couple of mild cases were covered by the study, and larger cohorts that include severe cases with pre-infection samples were considered necessary. Some responding clones were found in pre-infection memory, which suggests that pre-existing cross-reactive memory T cells took part in the SARS-CoV-2 response.

The instrument given in TCRdb is Illumina NovaSeq 6000. TCRalpha and TCRbeta cDNA libraries were constructed by 5'RACE with constant-segment primers, with sample barcodes and unique molecular identifiers being introduced. Trizol reagent was used to extract RNA from every sample. Libraries were amplified in two PCR steps, with a second sample barcode and Illumina TruSeq adapters added in the second step. The libraries were sequenced on an Illumina NovaSeq using 2 x 150 bp paired-end reads. Per the source publication's procedure: The reads were demultiplexed and collapsed into UMI-guided consensus sequences using migec v1.2.7. Using mixcr v2.1.11, UMI consensuses were aligned to TRA and TRB V and J templates and then assembled into clonotypes. Expanded or contracted clonotypes were those called significant by both edgeR and NoisET, with noise models trained on biological replicates. edgeR calls used a false discovery rate-adjusted p below 0.01 and a log2 fold-change threshold of 1. As an exploratory analysis of dynamics, max-normalized trajectories of the 1000 most abundant clonotypes were examined with PCA combined with hierarchical clustering. Separately sequenced CD4+ and CD8+ repertoires were used to assign the CD4 or CD8 phenotype of responding clones. TCRdb passed the public sequencing reads through fastp at Q25 and MiXCR, retaining productive beta sequences. Each entry merges the rows of one CDR3 protein and shows their most common DNA and genes. The V and J calls and clone size are TCRdb's, not the authors'. This sample gives 200,000 to 300,000 distinct CDR3 sequences in total; 16% of them show up just once. The top ten clones comprise roughly 21% of the sample.

This clonotype was counted between two and nine times. Its antigen has not been determined. No base-level quality is on record; no much larger clone is a single base apart. The specimen sequenced was PBMCs or a T cell subset sorted from them (not recorded which). This TCR derives from a man between 18 and 29 years old who had mild COVID-19 (a few samples of this study predate the infection). The sample titles of this study are shuffled in the database, so cell type and time point are left out; the donor was told from shared clones.

The nucleotides read TGTGCCAGCAGGGGGGCAGGGGAAAAACTGTTTTTT. This encodes CASRGAGEKLFF. The sequence joins TRBV6-6 to TRBJ1-4; the D segment could be TRBD1, given 6 matching bases. Reading the germline V gene (reference sequence) gives CDR1 MNHNY and CDR2 SVGAGI. Trimming costs V 6 bases and J 8 bases, and their ends lie 10 bases apart. From the cysteine up to the phenylalanine, the CDR3 has a length of 12 residues. Only the CDR3 part of the read is kept: 36 bases, read in frame from the first base.